This T cell receptor beta chain was sequenced in a study of cytomegalovirus exposure and HLA in healthy donors (dated by TCRdb to about 2017). The study in broad terms: An earlier analysis of roughly 610 of the donors reported roughly 300 Gb of sequence data and around 100 million unique TCR beta sequences obtained from some 200 million T cells. Of the approximately 400 genotyped donors, roughly 80% fell in the genetic ancestry cluster associated with self-reported Caucasian donors. HLA typing included class I and class II loci at four-digit resolution. On average, around 200,000 unique TCR beta nucleotide sequences were sequenced per donor among roughly 430 genotyped donors of the cohort, with about 17% of those sequences being non-productive. An earlier analysis of 587 of the donors used high-throughput TCR beta sequencing to judge whether each TCR beta V gene segment behaved as functional or pseudogenic. The study profiled the T cell repertoires of about 720 subjects by immunosequencing and related them to cytomegalovirus serostatus. Typing coverage varied by locus: roughly 620-640 donors for A, B, C, DRB1 and DQB1; roughly 500 for DQA1; 606 for DPA1; 450 to 480 for DPB1. Genome-wide SNP genotypes for about 65% of the 666 donors were used in a later genetic analysis, which treated that subset as a discovery cohort. An early release that covered some 630 HLA-typed donors contained around 330 gigabases of sequencing data and about 84 million unique TCR sequences. The study aimed to test whether cataloging public T cell receptors could reveal signatures of past pathogen exposure. In addition to the first cohort of about 650 subjects, a separate validation cohort of approximately 130 different subjects was used. To predict cytomegalovirus infection status, the study brought together high-throughput TCR immunosequencing, statistical association of individual TCRs with disease status, and machine learning. Every repertoire in the discovery cohort had been generated on one and the same sequencing platform. Because of strong linkage in the cohort, four to six DR-DQ haplotypes were treated as single units for association and clustering. Donor age, sex, ethnicity and CMV serostatus were compiled alongside the repertoire data. Rather than using new phenotypic data, the later analysis identified candidate immune exposures from TCR beta sequences and from how often those sequences occurred across donors. A later analysis re-analyzed previously published TCR beta repertoires from 550 to 700 donors and added high-resolution HLA genotyping to study TCR occurrence patterns.

Libraries came from the immunoSEQ multiplex PCR assay. The multiplex PCR relied on a mix of 60 forward primers for TCR Vbeta segments and 13 reverse primers for TCR Jbeta segments. A multiplex PCR assay on genomic DNA amplified the CDR3 region of rearranged TCR beta genes. The amplified TCR beta libraries were sequenced on the Illumina HiSeq System as 87-base-pair reads. The authors processed their data as follows. A later analysis counted around 72 million unique TCR beta chains across the roughly 700 repertoires, and some 11 million of these chains were shared by at least two donors. Raw reads were error-corrected and collapsed into unique sequences by a nearest-neighbor algorithm in which closely related sequences were merged to remove PCR and sequencing errors. V, D and J gene segments were assigned by aligning CDR3 sequences to IMGT reference sequences. For a sequence to be retained, at least a six-nucleotide match to both a V gene segment and a J gene segment was required. A rearrangement counted as productive if the CDR3 had no stop codons and remained in frame with V and J, and every other rearrangement counted as non-productive. Following IMGT convention, CDR3 was defined as the stretch from the second conserved V-encoded cysteine to the conserved J-encoded phenylalanine. Sequences without an unambiguous match to a single V gene segment were excluded from the earlier analysis of 500 to 700 of the donors. An earlier analysis of a few hundred of the donors classified V segments as functional when productive rearrangements were above 56.7% and as segregating when the standard deviation between donors was above 5%. To diagnose cytomegalovirus status from the catalog of TCR beta chain sequences, a statistical classification framework was built. A later analysis assigned V and J genes by comparing TCR nucleotide sequences with IMGT/GENE-DB human TR gene sequences. Using the TCRdist pipeline, a later analysis assigned CDR3 sequences along with most-parsimonious VDJ recombination scenarios. A later analysis defined each TCR beta chain by its CDR3 amino acid sequence plus V-gene family, and excluded reads lacking a unique V-gene family. As a way to deal with suspected cross-contamination and a sequencing artifact, a later analysis dropped 592 nucleotide sequences that were highly shared and had low generation probability. In a later analysis, a clonal expansion index for each public chain was calculated from normalized within-repertoire ranks of inferred template counts. A later analysis computed generation probabilities with a VDJ recombination model fitted to out-of-frame rearrangements, and checked the results against IGoR. In a later analysis, TCR-TCR, TCR-HLA and TCR-CMV co-occurrence was scored with hypergeometric tests, and a repertoire-size bias correction was applied to TCR pairs. A later analysis estimated false discovery rates by permuting HLA or CMV assignments 20 times. A later analysis grouped co-occurring TCRs with DBSCAN, adding TCRdist sequence similarity when clustering within HLA-allele-positive subsets. Repertoires with fewer than 30,000 or more than 120,000 public chains were left out of co-occurrence clustering, as were several repertoires with anomalous nucleotide sharing. The clones in this table, taken by TCRdb from immuneACCESS, are in-frame only. Not every clone is retained; where verified, under half of the shortfall comes from an unresolved V gene, and the cause of the rest is unknown. V, J and clone size are those of that table, while D and trimming were read from the DNA. The sample table shows under 150,000 clones, and 70% to 80% are seen once. 5.4% of the sample belongs to the ten largest clones.

In total, approximately 700 healthy bone marrow donors made up the cohort. At the time of sampling, all cohort members were nominally healthy, though unrecorded immune exposures were likely present. The donor tested CMV seropositive and was one of the 289 seropositive cohort members. Each donor provided a peripheral blood sample, and peripheral blood mononuclear cells were used for TCR beta sequencing. The Qiagen DNeasy Blood Extraction Kit was used to extract genomic DNA from the blood cell samples. Beyond this particular receptor, the publication reports: A later analysis reported that several top co-occurrence clusters appeared linked to parvovirus B19, influenza, CMV and Epstein-Barr virus. At a false discovery rate of 0.05, a later analysis linked about 16,000 TCR beta sequences to specific HLA alleles. Across donors, most TCR sequences were observed very rarely, whereas some public TCRs were present in many individuals. In both the original and validation cohorts, the classifier was reported to diagnose cytomegalovirus status with high specificity and sensitivity. Some IMGT-functional V segments, including TRBV6-2 and TRBV6-3, could not be told apart with the 87-base-pair reads, so those segments were excluded. In a later analysis, TCR association rates were found to vary across HLA loci, with the most associated TCRs seen for DRB1 alleles and the fewest for HLA-C alleles. Compared with the roughly 670-donor mean, donors in an Asian-associated ancestry cluster had fewer N-insertions in productive TCRs, according to a later genetic analysis. Because counts were too low, some 16 rarely observed V segments, including chromosome 9 orphons, were excluded from the earlier analysis of several hundred of the donors. It was suggested by the authors that the approach could potentially be generalized to other disease states and immunological phenotypes. The study gave a list of some 150 TCR beta chains associated with cytomegalovirus. Immune exposure information for the cohort was limited to CMV serostatus. A later analysis found that HLA-associated TCR beta chains were more clonally expanded and had lower generation probabilities than equally common non-associated chains. Most CMV-associated TCR beta chains appeared to be HLA-restricted in a later analysis, and the HLA associations seemed to be driven largely by CMV exposure. The presence/absence analyses assumed that sequencing depth was roughly uniform across donors, and that assumption may not be true. A further reported finding was that TCR beta sequences accurately predicted the HLA-A and HLA-B alleles for most subjects in the first cohort. The cohort was sequenced for TCR beta chains only, and without alpha or paired-chain data the features that could be detected were limited. HLA typing was unavailable for some donors at each locus, so association tests used only the typed subset. V-gene and J-gene trimming of TCR beta chains was associated with a missense DCLRE1C variant in a later genetic analysis, and the association was replicated in an independent cohort. Three of the identified cytomegalovirus-associated TCR beta chains were confirmed in vitro to be specific for cytomegalovirus antigens. Assigning TCR associations to individual alleles was difficult when HLA alleles, especially DR and DQ, strongly co-occurred. Correlated functional status among segregating V segments might be attributable to linkage disequilibrium, but an unknown experimental factor could not be ruled out. A group of highly shared sequence variants was considered likely to be a technical artifact of the sequencing pipeline. In an earlier analysis of around 600 of the donors, most TCR beta V segments were observed in productive rearrangements about 90% or about 30% of the time, broadly matching IMGT annotations.

Comment on this clone: What antigen it recognizes has not been identified. No base qualities exist here, and no much larger clone lies one base off it.

The trim is 0 bases for V and 4 bases for J, with a gap of 10 bases between the germline ends. Its CDR3 holds 14 amino acids, cysteine through phenylalanine. Just the 42-base CDR3 DNA is kept, in frame starting at base 1. CDR1 and CDR2, looked up from the germline V gene, are SGHRS and YFSETQ. This sequence was found in a woman aged 25 to 39 in good health and CMV-seropositive. The sample consisted of PBMCs. The chain is encoded by TRBV5-1 joined to TRBJ1-2; the D segment could be TRBD1, given 6 matching bases. The CDR3: CASSLEGGGYGYTF. The nucleotide sequence is TGCGCCAGCAGCTTGGAAGGGGGGGGCTATGGCTACACCTTC.